The rows below give T cell receptor beta chains drawn from one sample of a study of neurological immune-mediated disorders. TCRdb called the 5' RACE reads again in MiXCR, with one record for every CDR3 protein. The data hold under 40,000 distinct CDR3 sequences, with more than 10% observed a single time. Sequences were obtained from PBMCs. These receptors all stem from a middle-aged woman in good health. Each CDR3 is given with its conserved first and last residue. Each record gives: clone size, J gene, V gene, D gene, CDR3 protein, CDR3 DNA. A D gene is named only where the DNA matches it firmly. The size field is filled for only some rows; it gives once, few, many or a size class.

>few|TRBJ1-2|TRBV5-1|TRBD1
CASSSRTGGAGGYGYTF
TGCGCCAGCAGCTCGAGGACAGGGGGCGCCGGTGGCTATGGCTACACCTTC
>many|TRBJ2-1|TRBV7-3|TRBD2
CASSSAGGWNEQFF
TGTGCCAGCAGCTCAGCGGGAGGGTGGAATGAGCAGTTCTTC
>many|TRBJ1-1|TRBV5-1|-
CASSSDSVRTEAFF
TGCGCCAGCAGCTCGGACAGTGTTCGGACTGAAGCTTTCTTT
>many|TRBJ2-5|TRBV21-1|-
CASSKDNHQETQYF
TGTGCCAGCAGCAAAGACAACCACCAAGAGACCCAGTACTTC
>many|TRBJ2-6|TRBV7-2|-
CASSRQGGGAGANVLTF
TGTGCCAGCAGCAGACAGGGAGGGGGCGCTGGGGCCAACGTCCTGACTTTC
>-|TRBJ2-6|TRBV7-6|-
CASSLDFVEANVLTF
TGTGCCAGCAGCTTAGACTTCGTCGAGGCCAACGTCCTGACTTTC
>once|TRBJ2-4|TRBV20-1|-
CGARPPILAKNIQYF
TGCGGTGCTAGACCCCCAATCCTAGCCAAAAACATTCAGTACTTC
>many|TRBJ2-7|TRBV5-1|-
CASSLASRTEPYEQYF
TGCGCCAGCAGCTTGGCCAGCAGGACAGAGCCCTACGAGCAGTACTTC
>medium-sized|TRBJ1-2|TRBV20-1|-
CSASSLNYGYTF
TGCAGTGCTAGTTCACTTAACTATGGCTACACCTTC
>many|TRBJ2-3|TRBV14|-
CASSLLGGRGISSQYF
TGTGCCAGCAGCCTCCTGGGAGGACGGGGGATTTCTTCGCAGTATTTT
>few|TRBJ2-7|TRBV30|-
CAWSVVGTNYEQYF
TGTGCCTGGAGTGTGGTCGGAACAAATTACGAGCAGTACTTC
>many|TRBJ2-5|TRBV7-2|TRBD2
CATSGGPRETQYF
TGTGCCACTAGCGGAGGCCCCAGAGAGACCCAGTACTTC
>many|TRBJ1-1|TRBV13|-
CASSLSQGNTEAFF
TGTGCCAGCAGCTTAAGTCAGGGTAACACTGAAGCTTTCTTT
>-|TRBJ1-1|TRBV29-1|-
CSVRQRNTEAFF
TGCAGCGTCCGACAGCGGAACACTGAAGCTTTCTTT
>many|TRBJ1-4|TRBV7-2|-
CASSLNRDEKLFF
TGTGCCAGCAGCTTGAACAGGGATGAAAAACTGTTTTTT
>many|TRBJ1-3|TRBV12-3/TRBV12-4|TRBD1
CASNWQGASRNTIYF
TGTGCCAGCAATTGGCAGGGGGCTTCCCGAAACACCATATATTTT
>many|TRBJ1-5|TRBV6-5|-
CASSPSGSNQPQHF
TGTGCCAGCAGTCCCTCGGGCAGTAATCAGCCCCAGCATTTT
>many|TRBJ2-7|TRBV5-1|-
CASSLAAGANYEQYF
TGCGCCAGCAGCTTAGCGGCGGGGGCGAACTACGAGCAGTACTTC
>many|TRBJ2-5|TRBV5-1|-
CASSLDWGRETQYF
TGCGCCAGCAGCTTGGACTGGGGGCGGGAGACCCAGTACTTC
>many|TRBJ1-5|TRBV7-2|-
CASSLGNSNQPQHF
TGTGCCAGCAGCTTGGGAAATAGCAATCAGCCCCAGCATTTT
>many|TRBJ2-3|TRBV5-1|-
CASSFQMGFRTDTQYF
TGCGCCAGCAGCTTCCAGATGGGGTTTAGGACAGATACGCAGTATTTT
>many|TRBJ2-1|TRBV5-5|TRBD2
CASRRLAGGREQFF
TGTGCCAGCAGGAGACTAGCGGGGGGGCGTGAGCAGTTCTTC
>many|TRBJ1-2|TRBV29-1|-
CSVTVGAGALYGYTF
TGCAGCGTGACGGTCGGGGCAGGGGCCCTCTATGGCTACACCTTC
>many|TRBJ2-3|TRBV12-3/TRBV12-4|TRBD2
CASARGGYTDTQYF
TGTGCCAGCGCCCGCGGGGGTTACACAGATACGCAGTATTTT
>many|TRBJ2-1|TRBV25-1|TRBD2
CASSQWLAGVNEQFF
TGTGCCAGCAGCCAGTGGCTAGCGGGAGTCAATGAGCAGTTCTTC
>few|TRBJ1-1|TRBV7-6|-
CASSLEAGANTEAFF
TGTGCCAGCAGCTTAGAGGCAGGGGCGAACACTGAAGCTTTCTTT
>many|TRBJ2-6|TRBV12-3/TRBV12-4|-
CASSFQGANVLTF
TGTGCCAGCAGTTTTCAAGGGGCCAACGTCCTGACTTTC
>medium-sized|TRBJ2-3|TRBV10-3|TRBD2
CATGKVAGTDTQYF
TGTGCCACCGGGAAGGTAGCGGGGACAGATACGCAGTATTTT
>many|TRBJ2-3|TRBV5-1|TRBD2
CASSLVPGGEADTQYF
TGCGCCAGCAGCTTGGTCCCGGGAGGGGAGGCAGATACGCAGTATTTT
>many|TRBJ2-7|TRBV30|TRBD1
CAWNQGQGLGYEQYF
TGTGCCTGGAATCAGGGACAGGGGTTAGGGTACGAGCAGTACTTC
>many|TRBJ2-5|TRBV7-2|TRBD1
CASSGPGQGGWETQYF
TGTGCCAGCAGCGGTCCGGGACAGGGCGGATGGGAGACCCAGTACTTC
>many|TRBJ1-3|TRBV7-3|-
CASRKVDGNTIYF
TGTGCCAGCAGAAAGGTAGACGGAAACACCATATATTTT
>many|TRBJ1-6|TRBV12-3/TRBV12-4|-
CASSFPRGGSPLHF
TGTGCCAGCAGTTTCCCCAGGGGAGGGTCACCCCTCCACTTT
>many|TRBJ2-1|TRBV7-3|TRBD2
CASSSLAGAYNEQFF
TGTGCCAGCAGCTCTCTAGCGGGCGCTTACAATGAGCAGTTCTTC
>many|TRBJ1-1|TRBV7-2|-
CASSLASGNTEAFF
TGTGCCAGCAGCTTAGCGTCAGGGAACACTGAAGCTTTCTTT
>many|TRBJ2-1|TRBV27|-
CASSLLLGGPNYNEQFF
TGTGCCAGCAGTTTATTACTCGGGGGGCCTAATTACAATGAGCAGTTCTTC
>many|TRBJ2-1|TRBV5-6|TRBD2
CASSSLSGNRYNEQFF
TGTGCCAGCAGCTCTCTAAGCGGGAATCGCTACAATGAGCAGTTCTTC